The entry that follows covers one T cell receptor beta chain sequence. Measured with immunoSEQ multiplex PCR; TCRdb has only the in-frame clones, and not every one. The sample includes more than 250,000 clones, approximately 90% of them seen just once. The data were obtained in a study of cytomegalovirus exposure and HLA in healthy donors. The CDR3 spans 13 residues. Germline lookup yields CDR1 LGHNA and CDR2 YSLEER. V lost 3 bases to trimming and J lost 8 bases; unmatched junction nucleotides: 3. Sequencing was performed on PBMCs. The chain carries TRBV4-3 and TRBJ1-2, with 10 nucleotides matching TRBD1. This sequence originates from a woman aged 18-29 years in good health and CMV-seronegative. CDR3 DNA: TGCGCCAGCAGCCAGACAGGGGGCGAAGGCTACACCTTC. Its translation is CASSQTGGEGYTF.